This TCR beta chain was sequenced during a study of regulatory dendritic cells for organ transplantation. Data came from immunoSEQ multiplex PCR; TCRdb stores just in-frame clones and leaves some out. The repertoire holds 18,000 or so clones, with approximately 79% as singletons. Sorted subsets were CFSE-labeled and cultured less than six days with allogeneic dendritic cells. Naive CD45RA+ and memory CD45RO+ CD4+ or CD8+ T cells were FACS-sorted. Germline values: CDR1 MDHEN, CDR2 SYDVKM. This CDR3 contains 15 residues. V trimming: 4 bases; J trimming: 2 bases; junction bases outside the gene matches: 3. About this clone: Its antigen is undetermined.

The sample taken for sequencing was memory CD4+ T cells from blood cultured with regulatory dendritic cells. Subset denoted: CD45RO+ memory T cells. The TCR comes from a human donor in good health. V is TRBV28 and J is TRBJ1-3, with 9 bases lining up with TRBD1. DNA of the CDR3: TGTGCCAGCAGTTCTAGGACAGGGGCTGGAAACACCATATATTTT. The encoded protein is CASSSRTGAGNTIYF.